The 4 T cell receptor beta chains below come from one sample, sequenced in a study of CXCR3-negative and CXCR3-positive naive CD8 T cells. UMI-labeled TRB cDNA libraries were prepared by 5' RACE. TCRdb reprocessed the 5' RACE reads and reports one entry per CDR3 protein, with no DNA. Its table records about 90,000 distinct CDR3 sequences. The material sequenced was naive CXCR3- CD8+ T cells from blood. Subset: CD45RO-CCR7+CD27+CD95- naive CD8+ T cells lacking CXCR3 (TNR3-). Receptor source: a human donor in good health. Some clones in this sample may be carry-over from other donors' samples.

The chain carries TRBV4-3 and TRBJ2-1; the TCRdb D gene call, TRBD2, has no DNA to confirm it. This CDR3 spans 18 amino acids. CDR1 and CDR2 from the germline V gene are LGHNA and YSLEER. The CDR3 is CASSQNRERGGLYNEQFF.

The chain combines TRBV25-1 with TRBJ2-3; TCRdb returns TRBD2, unconfirmable since there is no DNA. Germline CDR1 and CDR2: MGHDK and SYGVNS. This CDR3 contains 18 residues. CDR3 amino acids: CASSEFSSRGASTDTQYF.

V usage is TRBV12-3 or TRBV12-4 and J usage is TRBJ1-4. The CDR3 extends over 14 amino acids. Here the CDR3 reads CASTTYATNEKLFF.

This chain links TRBV29-1 with TRBJ2-7. The CDR3 consists of 14 residues. CDR1 and CDR2 from the germline V gene are SQVTM and ANQGSEA. CDR3 in amino acids: CSVEIDDKLYEQYF.